Listed here are 26 T cell receptor beta chains from one sample, sequenced in a study of blood T cells in healthy people across ages. A J-beta primer mix and a sample-barcoded 5' primer were used in a second PCR of about 7 to 12 cycles. TCRdb recomputed calls from the 5' RACE reads with MiXCR, one row per CDR3 protein. Seen here are some 1,500,000 distinct CDR3 sequences, 40% to 45% observed once, and the top ten hold 4%. The sequencing input was blood. The receptors come from a woman aged 18 to 35 in good health.

This clonotype was picked up a small number of times. This rearrangement joins TRBV29-1 to TRBJ2-7, with 7 bases identical to TRBD1. Germline-derived CDR1 and CDR2 are SQVTM and ANQGSEA. The length of the CDR3 is 15 residues. Unmatched junction bases numbered 9, after V lost 3 bases and J lost 1 base. CDR3: CSVDDWTGQSYEQYF. The CDR3 DNA reads as TGCAGCGTTGACGATTGGACAGGCCAGTCCTACGAGCAGTACTTC.

This clonotype was seen more than once but under ten times. The chain couples TRBV20-1 to TRBJ2-5; perhaps TRBD2 as D (6 bases). V was shortened by 3 bases and J by 1 base, with 12 bases between the two germline ends. Germline CDR1 DFQATT, CDR2 SNEGSKA (reference sequence). The CDR3 contains 14 residues. This chain's CDR3 is CSASKWGVQETQYF. The CDR3 DNA sequence: TGCAGTGCTAGTAAATGGGGGGTCCAAGAGACCCAGTACTTC.

CDR3 protein: CSARLQSNQPQHF. The CDR3, as DNA: TGCAGTGCCAGGCTACAGTCCAATCAGCCCCAGCATTTT. The chain combines TRBV20-1 with TRBJ1-5; no reliable D call. Germline loops: CDR1 DFQATT, CDR2 SNEGSKA (reference sequence). The CDR3 length is 13 residues. Trimming took 6 bases from V and 3 from J, leaving 12 bases between them.

This clonotype came up many times. The chain carries TRBV20-1 and TRBJ1-2; possibly TRBD1 for D (5 bases). In germline, CDR1 is DFQATT, CDR2 SNEGSKA (reference sequence). The V end was cut by 6 bases, the J end by 2 bases, with 10 bases between. There are 12 residues in the CDR3. The CDR3 here is CSAPRQNYGYTF. DNA for the CDR3: TGCAGTGCCCCCCGACAGAACTATGGCTACACCTTC.

This clonotype was seen a few times. This chain connects TRBV20-1 to TRBJ2-3; 9 bases fit TRBD2. Germline V CDR1 and CDR2: DFQATT, SNEGSKA (reference sequence). Trimming removed 6 bases from V and 2 bases from J; junction bases left unmatched: 9. The CDR3 is made up of 15 amino acids. The CDR3: CSATALAGITDTQYF. The CDR3 DNA sequence: TGCAGTGCAACCGCGCTAGCGGGGATCACAGATACGCAGTATTTT.

This sequence joins TRBV7-8 and TRBJ1-2, with 9 bases aligning to TRBD1. CDR1 and CDR2 (germline): SGHVS, FQNEAQ. J lost 5 bases, V lost 1 base, and 5 bases had no gene match. The CDR3 extends over 15 amino acids. The CDR3 loop is CASSLEGTGSYGYTF. In nucleotides, the CDR3 is TGTGCCAGCAGCTTAGAGGGGACAGGGTCTTATGGCTACACCTTC.

This chain joins TRBV28 and TRBJ1-4; D gene uncertain. There are 15 residues in the CDR3. Germline-derived CDR1 and CDR2 are MDHEN and SYDVKM. Trimming took 2 bases from V and 7 from J, leaving 14 bases between them. The CDR3 spells CASSLRRSLGEKLFF. CDR3 DNA: TGTGCCAGCAGTTTACGAAGGAGCCTAGGTGAAAAACTGTTTTTT.

The chain employs TRBV7-2 and TRBJ1-2, with D hard to call. Germline CDR1 and CDR2: SGHTA and FQGNSA. The V and J ends lost 1 base and 0 bases respectively, with 9 bases between them. The CDR3 is 15 amino acids. The CDR3 DNA reads as TGTGCCAGCAGCTTAGTTCGGACCTCTAACTATGGCTACACCTTC. It encodes CASSLVRTSNYGYTF. Full variable domain (missing parts from reference TRBV7-2 and TRBJ1-2): GAGVSQSPSNKVTEKGKDVELRCDPISGHTALYWYRQSLGQGLEFLIYFQGNSAPDKSGLPSDRFSAERTGGSVSTLTIQRTQQEDSAVYLCASSLVRTSNYGYTFGSGTRLTVV.

The chain joins TRBV25-1 to TRBJ2-7; 8 bases map to TRBD1. V lost 3 bases, J lost 0 bases, and 4 bases stayed unmatched. Looked up from germline, CDR1 is MGHDK and CDR2 is SYGVNS. This CDR3 has 15 amino acids. CDR3 in amino acids: CASSDAGQASYEQYF. The CDR3 nucleotides are TGTGCCAGCAGTGACGCGGGACAGGCCTCCTACGAGCAGTACTTC.

The V gene is TRBV24-1, the J gene TRBJ1-1, with D maybe TRBD1 (5 bases). The V gene's germline CDR1 is KGHDR and CDR2 SFDVKD. The ends were cut back, 7 bases at V and 1 base at J, with 9 bases in the middle. CDR3 length equals 13 residues. The CDR3 DNA reads TGTGCCACCAGAACAACAGGGAACACTGAAGCTTTCTTT. Protein: CATRTTGNTEAFF.

The rearrangement joins TRBV20-1 to TRBJ2-3; 12 bases align to TRBD2. From germline, CDR1 is DFQATT and CDR2 SNEGSKA (reference sequence). The CDR3 has 15 residues. Trimming at V came to 2 bases and at J to 4 bases, leaving 4 bases not matched to a gene. CDR3 in amino acids: CSARSSGGASDTQYF. CDR3 sequence (DNA): TGCAGTGCTAGATCTAGCGGGGGGGCGTCAGATACGCAGTATTTT.

This clonotype has just one count. The chain combines TRBV4-1 with TRBJ2-1, with D possibly matching TRBD2 (7 bases). This CDR3 comprises 15 residues. V dropped 1 base and J dropped 7 bases, with 14 bases sitting between them. CDR1 is MGHRA, CDR2 YSYEKL, per germline. In nucleotides, the CDR3 is TGCGCCAGCAGCCAAGTCACGGGGGGCCGAAATGAGCAGTTCTTC. Translating it yields CASSQVTGGRNEQFF.

The V gene is TRBV20-1, the J gene TRBJ2-1; 8 nucleotides align to TRBD2. There are 15 residues in the CDR3. Germline V gene lookup returns CDR1 DFQATT and CDR2 SNEGSKA (reference sequence). With 0 bases clipped from V and 2 bases from J, the junction kept 3 bases outside the gene matches. The CDR3, as DNA: TGCAGTGCTAGAGAGATAGCGGGGACCTACAATGAGCAGTTCTTC. Protein product: CSAREIAGTYNEQFF.

DNA of the CDR3: TGTGCCAGCAGCTTAGCCCCGACGAAGAACTATGGCTACACCTTC. Its protein is CASSLAPTKNYGYTF. The V and J genes are TRBV7-2 and TRBJ1-2; the D is unclear. The CDR3 length is 15 residues. The germline V and J ends were trimmed by 0 bases and 2 bases, with 10 bases remaining between them. Germline loops: CDR1 SGHTA, CDR2 FQGNSA.

V is TRBV11-2 and J is TRBJ2-1, with 13 bases identical to TRBD2. Germline V gives CDR1 SGHAT, CDR2 FQNNGV. This CDR3 has 15 amino acids. The V gene end was trimmed by 4 bases and the J gene end by 7 bases; junction bases not matched to a gene: 4. As DNA, the CDR3 is TGTGCCAGCAGCTGGACTAGCGGGAGTATGAATGAGCAGTTCTTC. Protein sequence: CASSWTSGSMNEQFF.

The genes are TRBV7-9 and TRBJ2-1, with D perhaps TRBD2 (5 bases). CDR1 is SEHNR and CDR2 is FQNEAQ in the germline V gene (reference sequence). The CDR3 has 13 amino acids. V lost 2 bases and J 8 bases, leaving 10 bases between the germline ends. The CDR3: CASSLPSTDEQFF. CDR3 sequence (DNA): TGTGCCAGCAGCTTACCTAGCACCGATGAGCAGTTCTTC. Full variable domain (remainder filled in from reference TRBV7-9 and TRBJ2-1): DTGVSQNPRHKITKRGQNVTFRCDPISEHNRLYWYRQTLGQGPEFLTYFQNEAQLEKSRLLSDRFSAERPKGSFSTLEIQRTEQGDSAMYLCASSLPSTDEQFFGPGTRLTVL.

Of note for this clonotype: The junction differs from germline at one of its ends, possibly a read error. This rearrangement joins TRBV4-3 to TRBJ1-4; the match to TRBD1 covers 8 bases. The CDR3 totals 17 residues. Per germline, CDR1 LGHNA and CDR2 YSLEER. Here the CDR3 reads CASSQGQGAATNEKMFF. CDR3 coding DNA: TGCGCCAGCAGCCAAGGTCAGGGGGCGGCAACTAATGAAAAAATGTTTTTT.

A few counts support this clonotype. The chain recombines TRBV3-1 with TRBJ2-1, with D possibly TRBD2 on 5 matching bases. V was shortened by 3 bases and J by 2 bases, with 17 bases between the two germline ends. Germline values: CDR1 LGHDT, CDR2 YNNKEL (reference sequence). CDR3 size: 17 residues. CDR3 in amino acids: CASSQSSRVGPYNEQFF. CDR3 bases: TGTGCCAGCAGCCAGAGTTCGCGGGTCGGGCCCTACAATGAGCAGTTCTTC.

The genes are TRBV20-1 and TRBJ2-3; D perhaps matches TRBD2 (6 bases). The CDR3 has 14 amino acids. Trimming took 2 bases from V and 1 from J, leaving 10 bases between them. Germline CDR1 and CDR2: DFQATT and SNEGSKA (reference sequence). CDR3 nucleotides: TGCAGTGCTAGATCGGGAGAGGGCACAGATACGCAGTATTTT. Encoded protein: CSARSGEGTDTQYF.

This sequence joins TRBV14 and TRBJ2-1; a possible D gene is TRBD2 (6 bases). The V end was cut by 0 bases, the J end by 3 bases, with 21 bases between. Germline CDR1 and CDR2: SGHDN and FVKESK. This CDR3 contains 19 residues. For the CDR3, the DNA is TGTGCCAGCAGCCAAGAATTCTGGGTGGAACTAGCAGTCTACAATGAGCAGTTCTTC. Translated, it gives CASSQEFWVELAVYNEQFF.

The chain has TRBV10-3 and TRBJ2-7, with 8 bases lining up with TRBD2. Trimming cost V 5 bases and J 0 bases; bases outside gene matches: 3. The CDR3 contains 14 residues. The germline V gene has CDR1 ENHRY and CDR2 SYGVKD. The CDR3 DNA reads as TGTGCCATCAGTCTAGCGGGTCCCTCCTACGAGCAGTACTTC. Residues: CAISLAGPSYEQYF.

The chain couples TRBV9 to TRBJ2-7; TRBD2 agrees at 10 bases. The CDR3 runs to 15 residues. Trimming removed 4 bases from V and 5 bases from J; junction bases left unmatched: 9. Germline CDR1 reads SGDLS; CDR2 reads YYNGEE. The CDR3 loop is CASSPPGTSANEQYF. The CDR3 DNA follows: TGTGCCAGCAGCCCACCCGGGACTAGCGCCAACGAGCAGTACTTC.

J is TRBJ1-5 and V is TRBV6-1; D is ambiguous. The germline gives CDR1 MNHNS, CDR2 SASEGT. V gave up 2 bases and J gave up 1 base, with 9 bases separating them. CDR3 length equals 15 residues. The CDR3 DNA reads as TGTGCCAGCAGTGAAAGACGATACAGCAATCAGCCCCAGCATTTT. Amino acids: CASSERRYSNQPQHF.

The chain combines TRBV12-3 or TRBV12-4 with TRBJ2-1, with TRBD2 as a possible D gene (6 bases). The CDR3 is 14 amino acids. Trimming left V 2 bases short and J 13 bases short, with 18 bases between. CDR3 sequence (DNA): TGTGCCAGCAGTTTAAGGGGACTCGAAGAGACCCAGTTCTTC. Residues: CASSLRGLEETQFF.

This clonotype was counted ten times or more. The rearrangement links TRBV6-5 to TRBJ2-1; 7 bases agree with TRBD2. CDR1 and CDR2 (germline): MNHEY, SVGAGI. V shed 0 bases, J shed 2 bases, and the junction held 1 base outside the gene matches. The CDR3 runs 15 residues. The CDR3 reads CASSYSGRAYNEQFF. Written as DNA, the CDR3 is TGTGCCAGCAGTTACTCGGGGAGGGCCTACAATGAGCAGTTCTTC.

Only a few counts were recorded for this clonotype. The chain is built from TRBV4-2 and TRBJ2-7, with a possible D match to TRBD2 (5 bases). V was shortened by 1 base and J by 3 bases, with 10 bases between the two germline ends. The CDR3 extends over 14 amino acids. Germline V gene sequence: CDR1 LGHNA, CDR2 YNFKEQ. The chain's CDR3 is CASSQAGSDYEQYF. The CDR3 coding sequence is TGTGCCAGCAGCCAAGCGGGTAGCGACTACGAGCAGTACTTC.